Following are 26 T cell receptor beta chains from one sample sequenced in a study of beta chain features in type 1 diabetes. Whole-study results and caveats: Shortening that was moderate but significant affected the TCRB CDR3s of Type 1 diabetes patients in all four CD4+ subsets.

Their target antigens are unknown. The isolated RNA, all of it, was reverse transcribed, so expressed TCRB transcripts were what got sequenced. Only in-frame clones appear in the TCRdb table, and some are missing; sequencing was by immunoSEQ multiplex PCR. The sample gives 250,000 to 350,000 clones, roughly 13% of which show up once; 0.015% to 0.02% is in the top ten. Material: naive CD4+ T cells from blood. Source of these receptors: a man in his thirties or forties with type 1 diabetes.

In this sample, this clone turned up a few times. The genes are TRBV7-8 and TRBJ2-3, with 7 bases identical to TRBD2. The germline V gene has CDR1 SGHVS and CDR2 FQNEAQ. V trimming: 5 bases; J trimming: 7 bases; junction bases outside the gene matches: 9. The CDR3 loop spans 14 amino acids. Here the CDR3 reads CASSASGPTYTQYF. The CDR3 nucleotides read TGTGCCAGCAGCGCTAGCGGCCCGACGTATACGCAGTATTTT.

This clone was observed a handful of times. This chain joins TRBV28 and TRBJ2-7; D not certain. The germline V gene has CDR1 MDHEN and CDR2 SYDVKM. This CDR3 is 16 amino acids long. Trimming removed 4 bases at V and 2 bases at J, with 18 bases between. This CDR3 reads CASSSPHTIGTYEQYF. The CDR3 DNA reads as TGTGCCAGCAGTTCTCCCCATACAATTGGCACCTACGAGCAGTACTTC.

This clone was picked up a small number of times. The chain couples TRBV5-6 to TRBJ2-7; D gene ambiguous. The V end lost 1 base, the J end lost 3 bases, and 5 bases lay between the germline ends. CDR1 is SGHDT and CDR2 is YYEEEE in the germline V gene. CDR3 size: 12 residues. CDR3 in DNA: TGTGCCAGCAGCTTGCAGGACTACGAGCAGTACTTC. Its protein is CASSLQDYEQYF.

The genes are TRBV28 and TRBJ2-1, with 12 bases fitting TRBD2. The CDR3 has 18 residues. Germline CDR1 MDHEN, CDR2 SYDVKM. V was pared by 3 bases and J by 3 bases, with 9 bases of the junction left unmatched. CDR3 nucleotides: TGTGCCAGCAGTTTGGGTTGGACTAGCGGGATACTCTACAATGAGCAGTTCTTC. It translates to CASSLGWTSGILYNEQFF.

This clone was seen a few times. This sample includes further DNA sequences coding for the same CDR3. This rearrangement joins TRBV2 to TRBJ2-7; no firm D call. V lost 2 bases, J lost 3 bases, and 2 bases lay in between. Germline CDR1 is SNHLY and CDR2 is FYNNEI. The CDR3 totals 11 residues. The CDR3 region is CASSELYEQYF. Written as DNA, the CDR3 is TGTGCCAGCAGTGAACTCTACGAGCAGTACTTC. Variable domain in full (rest from reference TRBV2 and TRBJ2-7): EPEVTQTPSHQVTQMGQEVILRCVPISNHLYFYWYRQILGQKVEFLVSFYNNEISEKSEIFDDQFSVERPDGSNFTLKIRSTKLEDSAMYFCASSELYEQYFGPGTRLTVT.

This CDR3 is CASWTGGGGYTF. CDR3 in DNA: TGTGCCAGCTGGACAGGTGGCGGTGGCTACACCTTC. V is TRBV6-1 and J is TRBJ1-2, with 7 bases aligning to TRBD1. CDR1 is MNHNS, CDR2 SASEGT, per germline. The CDR3 has 12 residues. J lost 7 bases, V lost 8 bases, and 7 bases had no gene match.

This clone was observed a handful of times. The chain employs TRBV28 and TRBJ2-3; D is perhaps TRBD1 (5 bases). V lost 2 bases and J 8 bases, leaving 8 bases between the germline ends. This CDR3 has 12 amino acids. Germline V gives CDR1 MDHEN, CDR2 SYDVKM. The CDR3 DNA sequence: TGTGCCAGCAGTTTAAGCGACAGTACGCAGTATTTT. Encoded protein: CASSLSDSTQYF.

The V gene is TRBV5-1, the J gene TRBJ1-5; TRBD1 matches at 8 bases. The germline CDR1 and CDR2 sequences are SGHRS and YFSETQ. V lost 4 bases, J lost 4 bases, and 7 bases stayed unmatched. This CDR3 has 15 amino acids. The CDR3 spells CASSPDRGTNQPQHF. DNA for the CDR3: TGCGCCAGCAGCCCAGACAGGGGTACTAATCAGCCCCAGCATTTT.

The CDR3 DNA reads as TGTGCCAGCAGTTTACAACTAGCGGGAGGGCCAGAGACCCAGTACTTC. This encodes CASSLQLAGGPETQYF. The chain couples TRBV28 to TRBJ2-5, with TRBD2 identical over 13 bases. Trimming cost V 2 bases and J 4 bases; bases outside gene matches: 4. This CDR3 comprises 16 residues. Germline lookup yields CDR1 MDHEN and CDR2 SYDVKM.

V gene TRBV2 combines with J gene TRBJ2-1; 9 nucleotides align to TRBD2. CDR1 is SNHLY and CDR2 is FYNNEI in the germline V gene. This CDR3 spans 14 amino acids. Trimming at V came to 6 bases and at J to 4 bases, leaving 4 bases not matched to a gene. CDR3 DNA sequence: TGTGCCAGCAGATTTCTAGCGGGATACAATGAGCAGTTCTTC. Protein sequence: CASRFLAGYNEQFF.

The CDR3 here is CASSSGLATEAFF. As DNA, the CDR3 is TGTGCCAGCAGCTCGGGATTGGCCACTGAAGCTTTCTTT. This chain uses TRBV7-3 with TRBJ1-1; no clear D. V was cut by 4 bases and J by 4 bases, with 10 bases left in between. CDR1 and CDR2 from the germline V gene are SGHTA and FQGTGA. CDR3 length equals 13 residues.

This chain connects TRBV18 to TRBJ2-1, with D unresolved. The CDR3 is 13 amino acids. Germline V gene sequence: CDR1 KGHSH, CDR2 LQKENI. V was shortened by 3 bases and J by 5 bases, with 8 bases between the two germline ends. Here the CDR3 reads CASSPNTNNEQFF. Here the CDR3 DNA reads TGTGCCAGCTCACCGAACACCAACAATGAGCAGTTCTTC. Full variable domain (rest looked up from reference TRBV18 and TRBJ2-1): NAGVMQNPRHLVRRRGQEARLRCSPMKGHSHVYWYRQLPEEGLKFMVYLQKENIIDESGMPKERFSAEFPKEGPSILRIQQVVRGDSAAYFCASSPNTNNEQFFGPGTRLTVL.

This clone was picked up a small number of times. This chain uses TRBV7-9 with TRBJ2-7, with TRBD2 matching over 10 bases. Germline V CDR1 and CDR2: SEHNR, FQNEAQ (reference sequence). With 2 bases clipped from V and 7 bases from J, the junction kept 5 bases outside the gene matches. CDR3 length equals 14 residues. The CDR3 DNA reads TGTGCCAGCAGCTTAATGGGACTAGCGAGGGAGCAGTACTTC. This sequence encodes CASSLMGLAREQYF.

This clone has a handful of counts. This sequence joins TRBV27 and TRBJ1-1; 8 bases match TRBD1. CDR1 and CDR2 (germline): MNHEY, SMNVEV (reference sequence). This CDR3 is built from 15 residues. Losses at the gene ends were 2 bases for V and 4 bases for J; bases not matched to a gene: 6. The CDR3 protein is CASSLGRGRSTEAFF. The CDR3 region has the DNA TGTGCCAGCAGTTTAGGCAGGGGGCGTAGCACTGAAGCTTTCTTT.

This clone was seen more than once but under ten times. The chain links TRBV29-1 to TRBJ2-1; D may be TRBD1 (5 bases). This CDR3 is built from 12 residues. V gave up 5 bases and J gave up 12 bases, with 17 bases separating them. Germline-derived CDR1 and CDR2 are SQVTM and ANQGSEA. The CDR3 sequence: CSVLIRVEVQFF. For the CDR3, the DNA is TGCAGCGTTCTCATCAGGGTGGAAGTGCAGTTCTTC.

V and J are TRBV7-2 and TRBJ2-1; 7 bases are a match to TRBD2. This CDR3 contains 16 residues. CDR1 is SGHTA, CDR2 FQGNSA, per germline. J lost 4 bases, V lost 1 base, and 7 bases had no gene match. The CDR3 DNA reads TGTGCCAGCAGCTTAGGGTGGCTAGCGGAATACAATGAGCAGTTCTTC. Protein: CASSLGWLAEYNEQFF. Using reference TRBV7-2 and TRBJ2-1 for the parts outside the CDR3, the full variable domain is GAGVSQSPSNKVTEKGKDVELRCDPISGHTALYWYRQSLGQGLEFLIYFQGNSAPDKSGLPSDRFSAERTGGSVSTLTIQRTQQEDSAVYLCASSLGWLAEYNEQFFGPGTRLTVL.

The J gene is TRBJ2-7, the V gene TRBV7-9; 11 bases agree with TRBD1. Trimming took 4 bases from V and 2 from J; bases not matched to a gene: 10. Germline assignment: CDR1 SEHNR and CDR2 FQNEAQ (reference sequence). The CDR3 has 17 amino acids. DNA for the CDR3: TGTGCCAGCAGCTCGCCTTCAGGGACAGGGGGGGCCTACGAGCAGTACTTC. It specifies CASSSPSGTGGAYEQYF.

This clone has only a few counts. This chain links TRBV5-1 with TRBJ1-2, with 7 bases matching TRBD1. Germline V lookup: CDR1 SGHRS, CDR2 YFSETQ. V dropped 4 bases and J dropped 8; count of bases not matched to a gene: 11. There are 14 residues in the CDR3. CDR3 in amino acids: CASSPGQPKEGYTF. CDR3 bases: TGCGCCAGCAGCCCGGGACAGCCAAAGGAGGGCTACACCTTC. Drawing the rest from reference TRBV5-1 and TRBJ1-2, the complete variable domain is KAGVTQTPRYLIKTRGQQVTLSCSPISGHRSVSWYQQTPGQGLQFLFEYFSETQRNKGNFPGRFSGRQFSNSRSEMNVSTLELGDSALYLCASSPGQPKEGYTFGSGTRLTVV.

This clone was detected a few times. The V gene is TRBV18, the J gene TRBJ2-1; TRBD2 agrees at 7 bases. The ends lost 3 bases at V and 6 bases at J; junction bases unmatched: 11. This CDR3 spans 16 amino acids. CDR1 and CDR2 from the germline V gene are KGHSH and LQKENI. The CDR3 bases are TGTGCCAGCTCACCGTACGGGACTATAACCGGCAATGAGCAGTTCTTC. As protein: CASSPYGTITGNEQFF.

The chain recombines TRBV7-3 with TRBJ1-2; D not certain. This CDR3 comprises 12 residues. CDR1 SGHTA and CDR2 FQGTGA come from the germline V gene. V was trimmed by 4 bases and J by 9 bases, leaving 12 bases between them. The CDR3 spells CASSSGGPSYTF. CDR3 in DNA: TGTGCCAGCAGCTCTGGAGGGCCAAGCTACACCTTC.

This clone was seen a few times. V gene TRBV13 combines with J gene TRBJ2-7, with 7 bases aligning to TRBD1. The CDR3 is made up of 15 amino acids. Per the germline V gene, CDR1 is PRHDT and CDR2 is FYEKMQ (reference sequence). V lost 5 bases to trimming and J lost 4 bases; unmatched junction nucleotides: 11. The CDR3 here is CASSPRQGVGYEQYF. CDR3 bases: TGTGCCAGCAGCCCTCGACAGGGAGTGGGTTACGAGCAGTACTTC. The full variable domain, rest sourced from reference TRBV13 and TRBJ2-7, is AAGVIQSPRHLIKEKRETATLKCYPIPRHDTVYWYQQGPGQDPQFLISFYEKMQSDKGSIPDRFSAQQFSDYHSELNMSSLELGDSALYFCASSPRQGVGYEQYFGPGTRLTVT.

This rearrangement joins TRBV18 to TRBJ2-5; D ambiguous. V was cut by 5 bases and J by 5 bases, with 12 bases left in between. Germline CDR1 is KGHSH and CDR2 is LQKENI. CDR3 size: 13 residues. This chain's CDR3 is CASSRGQMETQYF. The DNA for the CDR3 is TGTGCCAGCTCAAGAGGTCAAATGGAGACCCAGTACTTC. The complete variable domain, with remaining parts taken from reference TRBV18 and TRBJ2-5, reads NAGVMQNPRHLVRRRGQEARLRCSPMKGHSHVYWYRQLPEEGLKFMVYLQKENIIDESGMPKERFSAEFPKEGPSILRIQQVVRGDSAAYFCASSRGQMETQYFGPGTRLLVL.

The rearrangement links TRBV20-1 to TRBJ1-1, with TRBD1 identical over 8 bases. V trimming: 5 bases; J trimming: 13 bases; junction bases outside the gene matches: 9. The CDR3 has 11 amino acids. The V gene's germline CDR1 is DFQATT and CDR2 SNEGSKA (reference sequence). The CDR3 DNA is TGCAGTGCTCGTATGGACAGGGTGGGTTTCTTT. Translating gives CSARMDRVGFF.

This chain connects TRBV11-2 to TRBJ1-1; D is unclear. The CDR3 covers 16 residues. Deletions cut 2 bases from V and 0 bases from J, with 13 bases between. Germline assignment: CDR1 SGHAT and CDR2 FQNNGV. This chain's CDR3 is CASSLLGRMLNTEAFF. CDR3 in DNA: TGTGCCAGCAGCTTATTGGGCAGGATGTTGAACACTGAAGCTTTCTTT.

The genes are TRBV4-1 and TRBJ2-6, with D tentatively TRBD1 (6 bases). V lost 4 bases, J lost 0 bases, and 16 bases lay in between. The CDR3 runs 18 residues. CDR1 and CDR2 from the germline V gene are MGHRA and YSYEKL. Written as DNA, the CDR3 is TGCGCCAGCAGCCGTACCGGGACACCAAGCTCTGGGGCCAACGTCCTGACTTTC. This encodes CASSRTGTPSSGANVLTF.

The genes are TRBV19 and TRBJ2-7; tentative D call: TRBD1 (6 bases). V was clipped by 6 bases and J by 4 bases, with 16 bases between them. Germline CDR1 is LNHDA and CDR2 is SQIVND (reference sequence). The CDR3 runs to 14 residues. The DNA of the CDR3 is TGTGCCAGTAGCCCACCCGGACAGAGTTACGAGCAGTACTTC. It encodes CASSPPGQSYEQYF.